This TCR beta chain stems from a study of tumor-infiltrating lymphocytes in primary liver carcinoma. For the study at large: Sequenced samples came back with roughly 3.5 to 7.13 million productive TCRbeta reads, and the counts looked alike across tissue types. Study observations and caveats: Being bulk and unsorted, samples allowed no CD4+ and CD8+ repertoire comparison. Significantly greater top-250-clone fractions characterized tumors relative to blood (p = 0.039).

Germline DNA was extracted alongside blood RNA, which was obtained from unsorted whole blood. The investigators made TCR beta cDNA from roughly 0.45 ug total RNA, using a constant-region primer. It was through three nested multiplex PCR rounds of slightly modified ARM-PCR that TCR beta libraries arose. The first two PCR rounds used TRBV1-TRBV30 forward primers with a C-beta reverse primer, 10 cycles each. TCRdb processed the multiplex PCR reads anew with MiXCR; each CDR3 protein has one entry. The sample holds some 200,000 distinct CDR3 sequences, around three fifths seen once. About this clonotype itself: What it binds is unknown.

The CDR3 is made up of 14 amino acids. V dropped 3 bases and J dropped 1 base, with 8 bases sitting between them. In germline, CDR1 is SGHAT, CDR2 FQNNGV. The chain employs TRBV11-2 and TRBJ2-3; a weak D match, TRBD2 (5 bases). Sequences were obtained from peripheral blood. This receptor was obtained from a woman aged 60-75 years with primary liver carcinoma and hepatitis B virus infection. CDR3 in DNA: TGTGCCAGCAGCTTCGGAGGACGCACAGATACGCAGTATTTT. Its protein is CASSFGGRTDTQYF. Complete variable domain (other parts from reference TRBV11-2 and TRBJ2-3): EAGVAQSPRYKIIEKRQSVAFWCNPISGHATLYWYQQILGQGPKLLIQFQNNGVVDDSQLPKDRFSAERLKGVDSTLKIQPAKLEDSAVYLCASSFGGRTDTQYFGPGTRLTVL.